This T cell receptor (beta chain) was captured by sequencing in a study of T cell responses to AZD1222 COVID-19 vaccine. Some clones are missing from TCRdb's copy, which holds only in-frame ones; the method was immunoSEQ multiplex PCR. Seen here are approximately 180,000 clones, 80% to 90% observed once, and the top ten hold roughly 4%. This clone appeared a few times. Per the germline V gene, CDR1 is KGHDR and CDR2 is SFDVKD. The CDR3 is 13 residues long. V lost 4 bases and J 10 bases, leaving 13 bases between the germline ends. The receptor was derived from an adult who received the MenACWY meningococcal vaccine as a control. This chain uses TRBV24-1 with TRBJ2-1; D is uncertain. Here the sequenced sample was peripheral blood, taken 28 days after the second dose of the MenACWY control vaccine. The CDR3 coding sequence is TGTGCCACCAGTGAATACCTAACAGACGAGCAGTTCTTC. Translated, it gives CATSEYLTDEQFF.